This passage covers 11 T cell receptor beta chains from one sample sequenced in a study of regulatory T cells in long-lasting Graves disease. As for time point: newly diagnosed GD, antithyroid drugs for less than 3 months. Following extraction of RNA from PBMCs, that RNA was used to make the TCR library. Arm-PCR with iRepertoire HTBI primers amplified the CDR3 regions for these TCR beta libraries. TCRdb re-derived calls from the multiplex PCR reads in MiXCR, one entry per CDR3 protein. The repertoire has a few hundred thousand distinct CDR3 sequences, approximately 12% of them found once; the top ten carry over 15%. This sample was shared with a second study, whose subject was T cells in Graves' hyperthyroidism and ophthalmopathy.

The input for sequencing was peripheral blood mononuclear cells (PBMCs), taken at new diagnosis, from a patient treated with antithyroid drugs. The source of these receptors is a young woman with Graves disease.

In this sample, this clonotype turned up a few times. This chain connects TRBV7-9 to TRBJ1-2; D is undetermined. This CDR3 region has 12 residues. CDR1 and CDR2 (germline): SEHNR, FQNEAQ (reference sequence). V dropped 10 bases and J dropped 0 bases, with 9 bases sitting between them. CDR3: CATDQTNYGYTF. In nucleotides, the CDR3 is TGTGCCACCGACCAAACTAACTATGGCTACACCTTC.

This clonotype has a count of ten or more. The chain joins TRBV6-1 to TRBJ2-3; 11 positions agree with TRBD2. J was trimmed by 5 bases and V by 5 bases; bases with no gene match: 12. Germline lookup yields CDR1 MNHNS and CDR2 SASEGT. This CDR3 has 17 residues. The CDR3 bases are TGTGCCAGCAGTCTCCCGTTAGCGGGGGGGCCCCAAGATACGCAGTATTTT. Its translation: CASSLPLAGGPQDTQYF.

In its sample, this clonotype was seen a few times. This chain joins TRBV20-1 and TRBJ1-2; D is unclear. V was clipped by 6 bases and J by 5 bases, with 10 bases between them. The CDR3 runs to 11 residues. Germline V gives CDR1 DFQATT, CDR2 SNEGSKA (reference sequence). For the CDR3, the DNA is TGCAGTGCCCGGAACCTTTATGGCTACACCTTC. Translating it yields CSARNLYGYTF.

Written as DNA, the CDR3 is TGTGCCAGCAGCCAGGGACTAGCGAGGAATGAGCAGTTCTTC. Protein product: CASSQGLARNEQFF. J is TRBJ2-1 and V is TRBV5-4, with TRBD2 matching over 10 bases. Germline-derived CDR1 and CDR2 are SGHNT and YYREEE (reference sequence). The length of the CDR3 is 14 residues. With V trimmed by 4 bases and J by 7 bases, 5 bases remained unmatched. Using reference TRBV5-4 and TRBJ2-1 for the parts outside the CDR3, the full variable domain is ETGVTQSPTHLIKTRGQQVTLRCSSQSGHNTVSWYQQALGQGPQFIFQYYREEENGRGNFPPRFSGLQFPNYSSELNVNALELDDSALYLCASSQGLARNEQFFGPGTRLTVL.

In its sample, this clonotype was seen many times. The V and J genes are TRBV20-1 and TRBJ2-3; a weak D match, TRBD1 (5 bases). The CDR3 sequence is 15 residues long. V lost 1 base and J 3 bases, leaving 14 bases between the germline ends. Per the germline V gene, CDR1 is DFQATT and CDR2 is SNEGSKA (reference sequence). The CDR3 sequence is CSARGTIAYTDTQYF. The CDR3 DNA follows: TGCAGTGCTAGAGGGACAATCGCGTATACAGATACGCAGTATTTT.

This rearrangement joins TRBV30 to TRBJ1-5; 7 nucleotides match TRBD1. This CDR3 spans 13 amino acids. V lost 5 bases and J lost 6; bases outside the gene matches: 7. Germline V CDR1 and CDR2: GTSNPN, SVGIG (reference sequence). The CDR3 coding sequence is TGTGCCTGGCAAAACAGGGGAGGTCAGCCCCAGCATTTT. It yields the protein CAWQNRGGQPQHF. Full variable domain (remainder filled in from reference TRBV30 and TRBJ1-5): SQTIHQWPATLVQPVGSPLSLECTVEGTSNPNLYWYRQAAGRGLQLLFYSVGIGQISSEVPQNLSASRPQDRQFILSSKKLLLSDSGFYLCAWQNRGGQPQHFGDGTRLSIL.

The sample holds a few counts of this clonotype. The chain combines TRBV20-1 with TRBJ2-4; 7 nucleotides align to TRBD1. Germline CDR1 and CDR2: DFQATT and SNEGSKA (reference sequence). This CDR3 has 15 amino acids. Trimming at V came to 0 bases and at J to 0 bases, leaving 2 bases not matched to a gene. The CDR3 DNA follows: TGCAGTGCTAGAGATCCAGGGGGAGCCAAAAACATTCAGTACTTC. Residues: CSARDPGGAKNIQYF.

The chain has TRBV25-1 and TRBJ2-5; 9 bases are a match to TRBD1. This CDR3 spans 15 amino acids. The germline CDR1 and CDR2 sequences are MGHDK and SYGVNS. J gave up 1 base and V 3 bases, and 3 bases lay outside the gene matches. The CDR3 DNA follows: TGTGCCAGCAGTGACAAGACAGGGGGCCAAGAGACCCAGTACTTC. Its translation: CASSDKTGGQETQYF.

This clonotype was detected ten times or more. The gene calls are TRBV18 and TRBJ2-5; 10 bases align to TRBD2. The germline V gene has CDR1 KGHSH and CDR2 LQKENI. There are 14 residues in the CDR3. Trimming at V came to 0 bases and at J to 6 bases, leaving 1 base not matched to a gene. The CDR3 region is CASSPPTSGKTQYF. CDR3 DNA: TGTGCCAGCTCACCACCTACTAGCGGGAAGACCCAGTACTTC.

This sequence joins TRBV4-1 and TRBJ1-1; D is undetermined. The CDR3 is 12 residues long. Looked up from germline, CDR1 is MGHRA and CDR2 is YSYEKL. The V gene lost 0 bases and the J gene lost 6 bases, with 5 bases spanning the gap. The CDR3 region has the DNA TGCGCCAGCAGCCAAGATCCGTCTGAAGCTTTCTTT. Its translation: CASSQDPSEAFF.

The chain carries TRBV5-1 and TRBJ2-3; 10 nucleotides match TRBD2. Germline assignment: CDR1 SGHRS and CDR2 YFSETQ. This CDR3 region has 18 residues. The junction had 14 bases not matched to a gene; V was cut back by 2 bases and J by 5 bases. The CDR3 reads CASSFFAGTSERVDTQYF. Written as DNA, the CDR3 is TGCGCCAGCAGCTTCTTCGCCGGGACTAGCGAGAGAGTAGATACGCAGTATTTT.